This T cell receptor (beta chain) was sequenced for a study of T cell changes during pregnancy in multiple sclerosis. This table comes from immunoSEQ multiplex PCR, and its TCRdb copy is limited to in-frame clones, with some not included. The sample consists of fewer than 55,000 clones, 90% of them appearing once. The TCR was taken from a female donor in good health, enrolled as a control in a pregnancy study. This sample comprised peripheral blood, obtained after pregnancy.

CDR3 bases: TGTGCCAGCAAACCGGGACTAGTATCCGGGGAGCTGTTTTTT. The encoded protein is CASKPGLVSGELFF. The chain recombines TRBV6-5 with TRBJ2-2; 8 nucleotides line up with TRBD2. CDR3 length equals 14 residues. Germline V gene data show CDR1 as MNHEY and CDR2 as SVGAGI. V lost 7 bases, J lost 6 bases, and 7 bases stayed unmatched.